The 29 T cell receptor beta chains given below trace back to one sample, sequenced in a study of long-term antiretroviral therapy in people with HIV. Researchers report immunoSEQ v3.0 was run at survey level. Produced via immunoSEQ multiplex PCR; TCRdb's table is partial and in-frame only. In the table there are 20,000 to 25,000 clones, about 79% of which are singletons. Sequenced material: unsorted PBMCs, taken 0.7 years before starting antiretroviral therapy. These receptor sequences come from a man aged 30-40 years with HIV.

CDR3 nucleotide sequence: TGTGCCAGCAGTACCCCGGGACAGGGGCAGCCCCAGCATTTT. This translates into CASSTPGQGQPQHF. This chain joins TRBV28 and TRBJ1-5, with TRBD1 matching 10 bases. The length of the CDR3 is 14 residues. V was clipped by 5 bases and J by 7 bases; unmatched bases: 5. Germline loops: CDR1 MDHEN, CDR2 SYDVKM. Variable domain in full (rest from reference TRBV28 and TRBJ1-5): DVKVTQSSRYLVKRTGEKVFLECVQDMDHENMFWYRQDPGLGLRLIYFSYDVKMKEKGDIPEGYSVSREKKERFSLILESASTNQTSMYLCASSTPGQGQPQHFGDGTRLSIL.

The V and J genes are TRBV4-3 and TRBJ1-2; D remains unclear. CDR3 length: 14 amino acids. In germline, CDR1 is LGHNA, CDR2 YSLEER. V lost 0 bases and J lost 4, with 9 bases in between. The chain's CDR3 is CASSQEGRSYGYTF. The CDR3 nucleotides read TGCGCCAGCAGCCAAGAAGGCAGGTCCTATGGCTACACCTTC.

The chain carries TRBV5-4 and TRBJ2-7; TRBD2 matches 16 bases. Germline lookup yields CDR1 SGHNT and CDR2 YYREEE (reference sequence). Trimming cost V 2 bases and J 6 bases; bases outside gene matches: 5. The CDR3 loop spans 16 amino acids. The DNA for the CDR3 is TGTGCCAGCAGCTTAGGGACTAGCGGGGGGGCGTCCGAGCAGTACTTC. Its translation is CASSLGTSGGASEQYF.

The rearrangement links TRBV27 to TRBJ1-2; the match to TRBD1 covers 8 bases. This CDR3 has 17 amino acids. The ends lost 0 bases at V and 2 bases at J; junction bases unmatched: 8. Germline V gene data show CDR1 as MNHEY and CDR2 as SMNVEV (reference sequence). This CDR3 reads CASSLSFGTGLNYGYTF. CDR3 DNA: TGTGCCAGCAGTTTATCGTTCGGGACAGGCCTGAACTATGGCTACACCTTC.

This chain links TRBV30 with TRBJ1-6; 8 bases map to TRBD1. The CDR3 totals 14 residues. CDR1 is GTSNPN, CDR2 SVGIG, per germline (reference sequence). The V gene end was trimmed by 2 bases and the J gene end by 9 bases; junction bases not matched to a gene: 6. CDR3 nucleotides: TGTGCCTGGAGTAGTCAGGGGGCTTTTTCACCCCTCCACTTT. Translating gives CAWSSQGAFSPLHF.

The chain joins TRBV28 to TRBJ2-2; TRBD1 agrees at 8 bases. Looked up from germline, CDR1 is MDHEN and CDR2 is SYDVKM. Trimming took 5 bases from V and 4 from J; bases not matched to a gene: 3. The CDR3 extends over 14 amino acids. CDR3 loop: CASSRTGGTGELFF. In DNA, the CDR3 is TGTGCCAGCAGTCGAACAGGGGGCACCGGGGAGCTGTTTTTT. The variable domain in full, with the rest retrieved from reference TRBV28 and TRBJ2-2, is DVKVTQSSRYLVKRTGEKVFLECVQDMDHENMFWYRQDPGLGLRLIYFSYDVKMKEKGDIPEGYSVSREKKERFSLILESASTNQTSMYLCASSRTGGTGELFFGEGSRLTVL.

This clone is medium-sized in the sample. The chain has TRBV27 and TRBJ2-7, with 12 bases identical to TRBD1. The CDR3 sequence is 14 residues long. Germline values: CDR1 MNHEY, CDR2 SMNVEV (reference sequence). Trimming took 5 bases from V and 7 from J; bases not matched to a gene: 6. The CDR3 here is CASSTGQGALEQYF. The CDR3 DNA is TGTGCCAGCAGTACGGGACAGGGGGCATTGGAGCAGTACTTC.

A single count supports this clone. CDR3 sequence (DNA): TGTGCCAGCAGCCAAGATTCTAGCAATCAGCCCCAGCATTTT. Its translation: CASSQDSSNQPQHF. The chain recombines TRBV4-2 with TRBJ1-5; D remains ambiguous. The V and J ends lost 0 bases and 0 bases respectively, with 3 bases between them. The CDR3 loop spans 14 amino acids. Germline V gives CDR1 LGHNA, CDR2 YNFKEQ.

This clone has more than one count but fewer than ten. The chain links TRBV30 to TRBJ2-3; D unclear. Trimming pared 3 bases from V and 5 bases from J, leaving 6 bases between. The germline CDR1 and CDR2 sequences are GTSNPN and SVGIG (reference sequence). This CDR3 is built from 11 residues. In DNA, the CDR3 is TGTGCCTGGAGCGCCTTAGATACGCAGTATTTT. Translated: CAWSALDTQYF. The full variable domain, in which reference TRBV30 and TRBJ2-3 provide the parts outside the CDR3, is SQTIHQWPATLVQPVGSPLSLECTVEGTSNPNLYWYRQAAGRGLQLLFYSVGIGQISSEVPQNLSASRPQDRQFILSSKKLLLSDSGFYLCAWSALDTQYFGPGTRLTVL.

The genes are TRBV2 and TRBJ2-3, with 10 bases that match TRBD2. CDR1 is SNHLY and CDR2 is FYNNEI in the germline V gene. Germline trimming cut 3 bases from V and 2 bases from J; bases unmatched to any gene: 8. This CDR3 is built from 17 residues. CDR3 region: CASSEIRLAGFTDTQYF. CDR3 nucleotides: TGTGCCAGCAGTGAGATCCGACTAGCGGGCTTCACAGATACGCAGTATTTT.

This chain connects TRBV19 to TRBJ2-3; D perhaps matches TRBD2 (5 bases). Germline assignment: CDR1 LNHDA and CDR2 SQIVND (reference sequence). The germline V and J ends were trimmed by 1 base and 11 bases, with 16 bases remaining between them. This CDR3 region has 14 residues. CDR3 nucleotide sequence: TGTGCCAGTAGTATAGGCTCGGCGGGTACGGGGCAGTATTTT. Amino acid sequence: CASSIGSAGTGQYF.

The V call is TRBV5-1, the J call TRBJ2-2; TRBD1 aligns across 10 bases. Germline values: CDR1 SGHRS, CDR2 YFSETQ. Trimming at V came to 0 bases and at J to 4 bases, leaving 9 bases not matched to a gene. The CDR3 totals 18 residues. The CDR3, as DNA: TGCGCCAGCAGCTTGGTAGAGACAGGGGGCTTTAGCACCGGGGAGCTGTTTTTT. Translated, it gives CASSLVETGGFSTGELFF.

V and J are TRBV5-4 and TRBJ1-2; possible D gene TRBD1, 5 bases. CDR1 SGHNT and CDR2 YYREEE come from the germline V gene (reference sequence). The CDR3 is 14 residues long. Trimming pared 4 bases from V and 8 bases from J, leaving 18 bases between. CDR3 in DNA: TGTGCCAGCAGCCATTCTAGAGGGGCACGGGGCTACACCTTC. The encoded protein is CASSHSRGARGYTF.

This chain links TRBV6-6 with TRBJ1-6; possible D gene TRBD1, 5 bases. CDR1 and CDR2 from the germline V gene are MNHNY and SVGAGI (reference sequence). The CDR3 length is 13 residues. The V gene lost 3 bases and the J gene lost 7 bases, with 7 bases spanning the gap. The CDR3 DNA follows: TGTGCCAGCAGTTATAAGGGGAATTCACCCCTCCACTTT. It specifies CASSYKGNSPLHF.

The rearrangement uses TRBV5-1 and TRBJ1-4, with a weak D call TRBD1 (6 bases). The CDR3 spans 17 residues. Trimming shortened V by 3 bases and J by 7 bases, and 22 bases separated the two germline ends. CDR1 SGHRS and CDR2 YFSETQ come from the germline V gene. The CDR3 is CASSSLGQPGRSEKLFF. CDR3 DNA: TGCGCCAGCAGCTCGTTAGGACAGCCCGGGAGGAGTGAAAAACTGTTTTTT.

The chain links TRBV7-9 to TRBJ2-5; 8 nucleotides match TRBD2. The junction had 4 bases not matched to a gene; V was cut back by 2 bases and J by 5 bases. Looked up from germline, CDR1 is SEHNR and CDR2 is FQNEAQ (reference sequence). The CDR3 has 14 residues. The CDR3 is CASSLLAGGETQYF. The DNA for the CDR3 is TGTGCCAGCAGCTTACTAGCGGGCGGGGAGACCCAGTACTTC. The variable domain in full, completed from reference TRBV7-9 and TRBJ2-5, reads DTGVSQNPRHKITKRGQNVTFRCDPISEHNRLYWYRQTLGQGPEFLTYFQNEAQLEKSRLLSDRFSAERPKGSFSTLEIQRTEQGDSAMYLCASSLLAGGETQYFGPGTRLLVL.

This clone has more than one count but fewer than ten. J is TRBJ1-2 and V is TRBV4-3, with a possible D match to TRBD1 (6 bases). This CDR3 has 13 amino acids. The V end lost 4 bases, the J end lost 7 bases, and 13 bases lay between the germline ends. CDR1 and CDR2 from the germline V gene are LGHNA and YSLEER. CDR3 in DNA: TGCGCCAGCAGCCGCGACAGGCATAGTGGCTACACCTTC. Its protein is CASSRDRHSGYTF.

V usage is TRBV6-5 and J usage is TRBJ2-5; D perhaps matches TRBD2 (5 bases). V lost 3 bases and J 2 bases, leaving 13 bases between the germline ends. The germline V gene has CDR1 MNHEY and CDR2 SVGAGI. This CDR3 comprises 15 residues. The CDR3 DNA is TGTGCCAGCAGTTATAACCCTAGCACGCAAGAGACCCAGTACTTC. Amino acids: CASSYNPSTQETQYF.

The chain combines TRBV19 with TRBJ1-5, with TRBD1 identical over 8 bases. CDR1 LNHDA and CDR2 SQIVND come from the germline V gene (reference sequence). The CDR3 is 16 residues long. Trimming at V came to 4 bases and at J to 2 bases, leaving 7 bases not matched to a gene. CDR3 sequence: CASSNRDRLGNQPQHF. Written as DNA, the CDR3 is TGTGCCAGTAGTAACCGGGACAGGCTAGGCAATCAGCCCCAGCATTTT.

This sequence joins TRBV11-2 and TRBJ2-5; 9 nucleotides match TRBD2. Germline lookup yields CDR1 SGHAT and CDR2 FQNNGV. Trimming took 7 bases from V and 1 from J; bases not matched to a gene: 4. The CDR3 totals 14 residues. The chain's CDR3 is CASNPTSGQETQYF. The DNA for the CDR3 is TGTGCCAGCAACCCGACTAGCGGCCAAGAGACCCAGTACTTC.

Here the CDR3 reads CASRSGTRNFDTQYF. The CDR3 DNA reads TGTGCCAGCAGATCCGGGACTAGGAATTTTGATACGCAGTATTTT. The chain recombines TRBV5-4 with TRBJ2-3, with 8 bases aligning to TRBD2. The germline V gene encodes CDR1 SGHNT and CDR2 YYREEE (reference sequence). V dropped 5 bases and J dropped 6; count of bases not matched to a gene: 11. CDR3 size: 15 residues. Using reference TRBV5-4 and TRBJ2-3 for the parts outside the CDR3, the full variable domain is ETGVTQSPTHLIKTRGQQVTLRCSSQSGHNTVSWYQQALGQGPQFIFQYYREEENGRGNFPPRFSGLQFPNYSSELNVNALELDDSALYLCASRSGTRNFDTQYFGPGTRLTVL.

The CDR3 sequence: CASSMRAEGTQYF. The CDR3 nucleotides are TGTGCCAGTAGTATGCGGGCGGAAGGGACCCAGTACTTC. This sequence joins TRBV19 and TRBJ2-5; possible D gene TRBD2, 5 bases. The CDR3 extends over 13 amino acids. V gave up 3 bases and J gave up 7 bases, with 12 bases separating them. Per germline, CDR1 LNHDA and CDR2 SQIVND (reference sequence).

The rearrangement links TRBV6-5 to TRBJ1-2; 7 bases agree with TRBD1. From germline, CDR1 is MNHEY and CDR2 SVGAGI. After removal of 6 bases from V and 2 bases from J, the junction contained 9 bases not matched to a gene. The CDR3 length is 15 residues. CDR3 residues: CASSRRQGGNYGYTF. The CDR3, as DNA: TGTGCCAGCAGCCGGAGACAGGGAGGGAACTATGGCTACACCTTC.

This chain uses TRBV5-1 with TRBJ2-7, with D uncertain. The CDR3 contains 12 residues. The V and J ends lost 4 bases and 5 bases respectively, with 10 bases between them. Germline V gene lookup returns CDR1 SGHRS and CDR2 YFSETQ. CDR3 in amino acids: CASSPDGDEQYF. The CDR3 DNA reads TGCGCCAGCAGCCCTGACGGCGACGAGCAGTACTTC.

The chain carries TRBV9 and TRBJ2-7; 8 bases fit TRBD1. This CDR3 contains 15 residues. V lost 0 bases to trimming and J lost 7 bases; unmatched junction nucleotides: 9. Germline loops: CDR1 SGDLS, CDR2 YYNGEE. CDR3 DNA sequence: TGTGCCAGCAGCGTAGACAGGGGGTTGAAGGAAGAGCAGTACTTC. Amino acids: CASSVDRGLKEEQYF. Supplemented by reference TRBV9 and TRBJ2-7, the full variable domain reads DSGVTQTPKHLITATGQRVTLRCSPRSGDLSVYWYQQSLDQGLQFLIQYYNGEERAKGNILERFSAQQFPDLHSELNLSSLELGDSALYFCASSVDRGLKEEQYFGPGTRLTVT.

The rearrangement links TRBV6-4 to TRBJ2-2; 9 bases are a match to TRBD1. The germline V gene encodes CDR1 MRHNA and CDR2 SNTAGT. V shed 7 bases and J 7 bases; nucleotides not matched to a gene: 7. The CDR3 spans 14 residues. CDR3 sequence: CASTGQGIGGELFF. In DNA form, the CDR3 reads TGTGCCAGCACGGGACAGGGAATTGGCGGGGAGCTGTTTTTT.

The chain employs TRBV27 and TRBJ2-6; TRBD1 is a possible D gene (5 bases). Per the germline V gene, CDR1 is MNHEY and CDR2 is SMNVEV (reference sequence). Trimming removed 2 bases at V and 0 bases at J, with 5 bases between. This CDR3 is built from 15 residues. The CDR3 DNA is TGTGCCAGCAGTTTAGGGGCCTCTGGGGCCAACGTCCTGACTTTC. As protein: CASSLGASGANVLTF.

V is TRBV7-9 and J is TRBJ2-1, with D possibly being TRBD1 (6 bases). Germline V gene lookup returns CDR1 SEHNR and CDR2 FQNEAQ (reference sequence). The CDR3 covers 15 residues. Trimming left V 2 bases short and J 7 bases short, with 15 bases between. CDR3: CASSLHLGATNEQFF. The CDR3 DNA sequence: TGTGCCAGCAGCTTACACCTGGGGGCGACGAATGAGCAGTTCTTC.

The V and J genes are TRBV7-2 and TRBJ1-2, with TRBD1 matching over 7 bases. Trimming took 5 bases from V and 4 from J; bases not matched to a gene: 4. Germline CDR1 SGHTA, CDR2 FQGNSA. The CDR3 totals 13 residues. The CDR3 DNA reads TGTGCCAGCAGCGCCACAGGGGCCTATGGCTACACCTTC. Protein sequence: CASSATGAYGYTF.